The 21 T cell receptor beta chains below all came from one sample that was sequenced in a study of cytomegalovirus exposure and HLA in healthy donors. The protocol was immunoSEQ multiplex PCR, while the TCRdb copy is restricted to in-frame clones and leaves out a portion. The table has under 200,000 clones, 70% to 90% seen once. The specimen sequenced was PBMCs. The receptors derive from a woman younger than 30 in good health and CMV-seronegative.

The rearrangement joins TRBV7-2 to TRBJ2-7, with unresolved D. V dropped 0 bases and J dropped 4 bases, with 10 bases sitting between them. The germline V gene has CDR1 SGHTA and CDR2 FQGNSA. The CDR3 has 14 amino acids. This chain's CDR3 is CASSLAQRWYEQYF. The CDR3 DNA follows: TGTGCCAGCAGCTTAGCGCAGAGGTGGTACGAGCAGTACTTC.

The CDR3: CASSVGSGSGEQYF. For the CDR3, the DNA is TGTGCCAGCAGCGTAGGTAGCGGGAGTGGGGAGCAGTACTTC. V is TRBV9 and J is TRBJ2-7; 9 nucleotides agree with TRBD2. Germline V gene sequence: CDR1 SGDLS, CDR2 YYNGEE. The CDR3 covers 14 residues. V lost 0 bases to trimming and J lost 7 bases; unmatched junction nucleotides: 5.

The chain employs TRBV19 and TRBJ2-5, with D uncertain. CDR3 length equals 12 residues. The germline V gene has CDR1 LNHDA and CDR2 SQIVND (reference sequence). V shed 4 bases and J shed 5 bases, with 8 bases lying between them. CDR3: CASSTRSETQYF. The DNA for the CDR3 is TGTGCCAGTAGTACGAGGAGCGAGACCCAGTACTTC. The full variable domain, with the rest looked up from reference TRBV19 and TRBJ2-5, is DGGITQSPKYLFRKEGQNVTLSCEQNLNHDAMYWYRQDPGQGLRLIYYSQIVNDFQKGDIAEGYSVSREKKESFPLTVTSAQKNPTAFYLCASSTRSETQYFGPGTRLLVL.

V is TRBV7-9 and J is TRBJ2-7, with a possible D match to TRBD1 (5 bases). CDR3 length equals 15 residues. V was clipped by 4 bases and J by 2 bases, with 15 bases between them. Germline V CDR1 and CDR2: SEHNR, FQNEAQ (reference sequence). The CDR3 spells CASSSTGFSAYEQYF. The CDR3 DNA is TGTGCCAGCAGCTCAACAGGATTCTCAGCCTACGAGCAGTACTTC.

The V gene is TRBV5-6, the J gene TRBJ2-7; TRBD1 matches at 11 bases. The CDR3 is 16 amino acids. Germline lookup yields CDR1 SGHDT and CDR2 YYEEEE. V shed 0 bases, J shed 5 bases, and the junction held 7 bases outside the gene matches. The CDR3 loop is CASSLVGQGASNEQYF. The CDR3 DNA reads TGTGCCAGCAGCTTGGTAGGACAGGGGGCCTCAAACGAGCAGTACTTC.

The DNA for the CDR3 is TGTGCTAGTGGCCCAACCTCGGGACTTCACTCATACGAGCAGTACTTC. Its protein is CASGPTSGLHSYEQYF. This rearrangement joins TRBV12-5 to TRBJ2-7, with D possibly being TRBD2 (6 bases). The CDR3 has 16 residues. V was shortened by 6 bases and J by 4 bases, with 22 bases between the two germline ends. Germline V gene lookup returns CDR1 LGHNT and CDR2 FRNRAP.

The V gene is TRBV6-5, the J gene TRBJ2-1, with 9 positions matching TRBD2. The CDR3 loop spans 15 amino acids. V lost 0 bases and J lost 6; bases outside the gene matches: 3. Germline CDR1 and CDR2: MNHEY and SVGAGI. This CDR3 reads CASSYSAGGSNEQFF. The CDR3 nucleotides read TGTGCCAGCAGTTACTCGGCGGGAGGGAGCAATGAGCAGTTCTTC.

The V gene is TRBV29-1, the J gene TRBJ2-1; D ambiguous. CDR1 is SQVTM, CDR2 ANQGSEA, per germline. This CDR3 is built from 10 residues. Trimming pared 3 bases from V and 7 bases from J, leaving 4 bases between. CDR3 coding DNA: TGCAGCGTTGATGAGAATGAGCAGTTCTTC. It specifies CSVDENEQFF.

The J gene is TRBJ2-7, the V gene TRBV10-1; 9 nucleotides agree with TRBD1. Germline V CDR1 and CDR2: WNHNN, SYGVQD (reference sequence). The V and J ends lost 8 bases and 4 bases, in that order; junction bases with no gene match: 12. This CDR3 comprises 15 residues. The CDR3 spells CASSRAGTGFYEQYF. CDR3 DNA: TGCGCCAGCTCAAGAGCCGGGACAGGGTTTTACGAGCAGTACTTC.

The V gene is TRBV15, the J gene TRBJ1-1; 9 nucleotides align to TRBD1. The V gene's germline CDR1 is LNHNV and CDR2 YYDKDF (reference sequence). This CDR3 contains 13 residues. V lost 8 bases, J lost 4 bases, and 5 bases stayed unmatched. Here the CDR3 reads CATPGQGATEAFF. The CDR3 DNA is TGTGCCACCCCGGGACAGGGAGCCACTGAAGCTTTCTTT.

This chain joins TRBV7-2 and TRBJ2-7, with 7 bases aligning to TRBD1. This CDR3 is 15 amino acids long. V dropped 1 base and J dropped 3; count of bases not matched to a gene: 6. Germline CDR1 reads SGHTA; CDR2 reads FQGNSA. CDR3 sequence reads: CASSLGDSSVYEQYF. CDR3 in DNA: TGTGCCAGCAGCTTAGGGGACAGTTCCGTCTACGAGCAGTACTTC.

V and J are TRBV27 and TRBJ2-7; weak D call: TRBD1 (5 bases). Germline-derived CDR1 and CDR2 are MNHEY and SMNVEV (reference sequence). The CDR3 covers 15 residues. V gave up 4 bases and J gave up 3 bases, with 16 bases separating them. The CDR3 region is CASSYEGAKDYEQYF. The CDR3, as DNA: TGTGCCAGCAGTTATGAAGGGGCCAAAGACTACGAGCAGTACTTC.

The genes are TRBV27 and TRBJ2-7; perhaps TRBD2 as D (5 bases). CDR1 MNHEY and CDR2 SMNVEV come from the germline V gene (reference sequence). V lost 0 bases, J lost 7 bases, and 7 bases lay in between. The CDR3 consists of 12 residues. The CDR3 region is CASSLSRGEQYF. The CDR3 bases are TGTGCCAGCAGTTTATCCCGGGGTGAGCAGTACTTC.

The CDR3 DNA follows: TGCAGCGTCCCAGGACTAGTCCACGGGATTGAGCAGTTCTTC. This translates into CSVPGLVHGIEQFF. The rearrangement uses TRBV29-1 and TRBJ2-1; 7 bases are shared with TRBD2. V lost 6 bases, J lost 9 bases, and 14 bases stayed unmatched. The germline CDR1 and CDR2 sequences are SQVTM and ANQGSEA. This CDR3 has 14 residues.

This rearrangement joins TRBV19 to TRBJ2-7; 7 nucleotides align to TRBD1. Germline V gene data show CDR1 as LNHDA and CDR2 as SQIVND (reference sequence). V was clipped by 3 bases and J by 0 bases; unmatched bases: 2. CDR3 length: 14 residues. The DNA of the CDR3 is TGTGCCAGTAGTATGGACAGGCTCTCCTACGAGCAGTACTTC. Residues: CASSMDRLSYEQYF.

This sequence joins TRBV6-5 and TRBJ1-2; TRBD1 aligns across 8 bases. The CDR3 is 13 residues long. The trim removed 6 bases at V and 8 bases at J, leaving 8 bases unmatched. Per the germline V gene, CDR1 is MNHEY and CDR2 is SVGAGI. CDR3 protein: CASSPPGQAGYTF. DNA for the CDR3: TGTGCCAGCAGCCCCCCGGGACAGGCAGGCTACACCTTC.

The gene calls are TRBV19 and TRBJ2-1, with 7 bases fitting TRBD1. V lost 3 bases to trimming and J lost 14 bases; unmatched junction nucleotides: 10. In germline, CDR1 is LNHDA, CDR2 SQIVND (reference sequence). The CDR3 sequence is 13 residues long. The CDR3 protein is CASSIEGARRKFF. Here the CDR3 DNA reads TGTGCCAGTAGTATTGAGGGGGCGCGGAGGAAGTTCTTC.

This chain links TRBV19 with TRBJ1-2; the D gene is possibly TRBD1 (5 bases). Trimming stripped 7 bases from V and 6 bases from J, with 15 bases between. The CDR3 sequence is 13 residues long. Looked up from germline, CDR1 is LNHDA and CDR2 is SQIVND (reference sequence). The CDR3 DNA reads as TGTGCCAGTAAACTGGGCAGGGTGGATGGCTACACCTTC. Its translation: CASKLGRVDGYTF.

V gene TRBV7-2 combines with J gene TRBJ2-3, with no clear D. The V gene lost 3 bases and the J gene lost 3 bases, with 7 bases spanning the gap. The CDR3 is 13 amino acids. Germline V gene sequence: CDR1 SGHTA, CDR2 FQGNSA. DNA of the CDR3: TGTGCCAGCAGCTTGGGCGCAACAGATACGCAGTATTTT. Translation gives CASSLGATDTQYF.

V gene TRBV5-1 combines with J gene TRBJ2-3; TRBD2 matches 7 bases. Trimming at V came to 5 bases and at J to 4 bases, leaving 10 bases not matched to a gene. This CDR3 region has 15 residues. Looked up from germline, CDR1 is SGHRS and CDR2 is YFSETQ. The CDR3 loop is CASRDLRESPDTQYF. The DNA for the CDR3 is TGCGCCAGCAGGGACTTGCGGGAGAGCCCAGATACGCAGTATTTT.

This clone was observed a single time. J is TRBJ2-7 and V is TRBV18; the D is unclear. This CDR3 region has 14 residues. CDR1 and CDR2 from the germline V gene are KGHSH and LQKENI. Trimming removed 6 bases at V and 2 bases at J, with 14 bases between. The chain's CDR3 is CASSPSTVPYEQYF. The CDR3 DNA sequence: TGTGCCAGCTCCCCTTCTACAGTTCCCTACGAGCAGTACTTC.